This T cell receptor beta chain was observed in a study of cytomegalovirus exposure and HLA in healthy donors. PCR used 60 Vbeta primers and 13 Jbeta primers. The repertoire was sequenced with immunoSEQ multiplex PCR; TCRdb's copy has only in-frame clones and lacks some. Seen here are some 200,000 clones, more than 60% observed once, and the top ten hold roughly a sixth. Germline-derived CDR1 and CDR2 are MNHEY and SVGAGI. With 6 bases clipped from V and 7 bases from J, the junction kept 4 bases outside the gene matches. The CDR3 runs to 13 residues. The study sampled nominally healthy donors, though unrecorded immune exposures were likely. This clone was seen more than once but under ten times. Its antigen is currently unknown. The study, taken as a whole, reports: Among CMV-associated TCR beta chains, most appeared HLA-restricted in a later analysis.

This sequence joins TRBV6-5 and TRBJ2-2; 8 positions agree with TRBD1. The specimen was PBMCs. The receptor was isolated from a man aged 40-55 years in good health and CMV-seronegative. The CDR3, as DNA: TGTGCCAGCAGGTCAGGGGGCATCGGGGAGCTGTTTTTT. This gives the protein CASRSGGIGELFF.